The rows below give T cell receptor beta chains drawn from one sample of a study of blood T cell repertoires in COVID-19. The repertoire was sequenced with immunoSEQ multiplex PCR; TCRdb's copy has only in-frame clones and lacks some. Found here are 100,000 to 150,000 clones, roughly 83% of them singletons; the top ten hold 16%. The material sequenced was peripheral blood. The receptors come from a woman aged 45-59 years with acute or convalescent COVID-19. CDR3s include the opening cysteine and the closing phenylalanine or tryptophan. Fields, in order: V gene, clone size, J gene, D gene, CDR3 DNA, CDR3 protein. D genes are given only for firm matches. The size entry is marked missing in some rows and otherwise reads once, few, many or a size class.

TRBV2	NA	TRBJ1-5	TRBD1	TGTGCCAGCAACAACAGGGGGGATCAGCCCCAGCATTTT	CASNNRGDQPQHF
TRBV6-4	NA	TRBJ1-5	TRBD1	TGTGCCAGCAGTCTCCGGGACAGGGGATTTAGCAATCAGCCCCAGCATTTT	CASSLRDRGFSNQPQHF
TRBV28	NA	TRBJ2-1	TRBD2	TGTGCCAGCACAGCGGGGGATTCCCCCAATGAGCAGTTCTTC	CASTAGDSPNEQFF
TRBV6-5	NA	TRBJ1-1	NA	TGTGCCAGCACTTTCGCAGGGTTTGTCACTGAAGCTTTCTTT	CASTFAGFVTEAFF
TRBV6-5	NA	TRBJ2-5	TRBD2	TGTGCCAGCAGTTCCGTTGGGAGGGGCACTCAAGAGACCCAGTACTTC	CASSSVGRGTQETQYF
TRBV19	NA	TRBJ2-3	TRBD1	TGTGCCAGTAGTATTTTACAGGGGGATACGCAGTATTTT	CASSILQGDTQYF
TRBV7-8	NA	TRBJ2-7	NA	TGTGCCAGCAGCTTACGAGACGAGCAGTACTTC	CASSLRDEQYF
TRBV2	NA	TRBJ2-1	TRBD2	TGTGCCAGCTCCCACCCTGGGGGGGGTAGCGGGGGTGGGAATGAGCAGTTCTTC	CASSHPGGGSGGGNEQFF
TRBV6-4	NA	TRBJ2-3	TRBD1	TGTGCCAGCAGTGTCCGCCCGGGACAGGGGGCAGATACGCAGTATTTT	CASSVRPGQGADTQYF
TRBV9	NA	TRBJ2-3	NA	TGTGCCAGCAGCGTAGGTGGACTAAACACAGATACGCAGTATTTT	CASSVGGLNTDTQYF
TRBV9	few	TRBJ1-3	NA	TGTGCCAGCAGCGTAGGGGGGGGCCCCTTGGGAAACACCATATATTTT	CASSVGGGPLGNTIYF
TRBV5-5	NA	TRBJ1-5	NA	TGTGCCAGCAGCTGGGGCGGGGAGAGCAATCAGCCCCAGCATTTT	CASSWGGESNQPQHF
TRBV6-5	NA	TRBJ1-1	NA	TGTGCCAGCAGCACTAACATGAACACTGAAGCTTTCTTT	CASSTNMNTEAFF
TRBV4-1	NA	TRBJ1-5	TRBD1	TGCGCCAGCAGCCAAGACCAGGGGGAGTATCAGCCCCAGCATTTT	CASSQDQGEYQPQHF
TRBV5-1	NA	TRBJ2-5	NA	TGCGCCAGCAGCCCGCCCAGGACAGTATTTCAAGAGACCCAGTACTTC	CASSPPRTVFQETQYF
TRBV19	once	TRBJ2-7	TRBD1	TGTGCCAGTAGTGAGGACAGGGTGAGCGAGCAGTACTTC	CASSEDRVSEQYF
TRBV5-1	NA	TRBJ2-1	NA	TGCGCCAGCAGCTTGGAGTCGGAGTCCTACAATGAGCAGTTCTTC	CASSLESESYNEQFF
TRBV6-2/TRBV6-3	NA	TRBJ1-6	NA	TGTGCCAGCAGTTACTCGGGATCATCCGGGGGAAATTCACCCCTCCACTTT	CASSYSGSSGGNSPLHF
TRBV4-1	NA	TRBJ2-4	TRBD1	TGCGCCAGCAGCCAAGATCAGGGGGCGGCCAAAAACATTCAGTACTTC	CASSQDQGAAKNIQYF
TRBV11-3	NA	TRBJ2-2	TRBD1	TGTGCCAGCAGCTCTGGGGGACAGCATCCAACCGGGGAGCTGTTTTTT	CASSSGGQHPTGELFF
TRBV6-6	NA	TRBJ2-2	NA	TGTGCCAGCAGTCAGACGGGGGTAGGCCCGAACACCGGGGAGCTGTTTTTT	CASSQTGVGPNTGELFF
TRBV7-3	once	TRBJ1-5	NA	TGTGCCAGCAGCCAGGACGGCGGGGCCCTTCAGCCCCAGCATTTT	CASSQDGGALQPQHF
TRBV15	few	TRBJ1-2	TRBD1	TGTGCCACCAGCAGAGATCGGCAGGGGGCTGGTGGCTACACCTTC	CATSRDRQGAGGYTF
TRBV5-8	NA	TRBJ2-2	TRBD1	TGTGCCAGCAGCCTGGGGACAGGGACCGGGGAGCTGTTTTTT	CASSLGTGTGELFF
TRBV5-1	few	TRBJ2-7	NA	TGCGCCAGCCGAATTCCGGAGGGGAACGAGCAGTACTTC	CASRIPEGNEQYF
TRBV18	NA	TRBJ1-1	TRBD1	TGTGCCAGCTCATCGGGACAGGGGGCGACTGAAGCTTTCTTT	CASSSGQGATEAFF
TRBV7-8	NA	TRBJ2-1	TRBD2	TGTGCCAGCAGCCTAAGACTAGCGGGGGGCTTTACCTACAATGAGCAGTTCTTC	CASSLRLAGGFTYNEQFF
TRBV6-6	NA	TRBJ1-2	TRBD1	TGTGCCAGCAGCCAAGGGGGCTTTGGTATCTATGGCTACACCTTC	CASSQGGFGIYGYTF
TRBV6-5	NA	TRBJ1-4	NA	TGTGCCAGCAGTTCGGTGGGGGGATCTAATGAAAAACTGTTTTTT	CASSSVGGSNEKLFF
TRBV2	NA	TRBJ1-2	TRBD1	TGTGCCAGCAGTGATCGGACCGGGACAGGGGGTTCCTATGGCTACACCTTC	CASSDRTGTGGSYGYTF
TRBV5-1	few	TRBJ1-3	NA	TGCGCCAGCAGCTTGGGCGGACTTGACTCTGGAAACACCATATATTTT	CASSLGGLDSGNTIYF
TRBV5-1	NA	TRBJ1-1	TRBD1	TGCGCCAGCAGTTCGACAGGGGGTAAAGACACTGAAGCTTTCTTT	CASSSTGGKDTEAFF
TRBV4-2	NA	TRBJ2-1	NA	TGTGCCAGCAGCCAGACAGACCGGTACAATGAGCAGTTCTTC	CASSQTDRYNEQFF
TRBV30	once	TRBJ2-1	TRBD1	TGTGCCTGGAGTATACAGGGGATATCAATTAATGAGCAGTTCTTC	CAWSIQGISINEQFF
TRBV4-1	few	TRBJ1-3	NA	TGCGCCAGCAGCCCAGGGTTATTGGCAGGGACTGGAAACACCATATATTTT	CASSPGLLAGTGNTIYF
TRBV12-3/TRBV12-4	NA	TRBJ1-6	TRBD1	TGTGCCAGCCAGGGACAGGGGAATTCACCCCTCCACTTT	CASQGQGNSPLHF
TRBV12-3/TRBV12-4	once	TRBJ1-2	NA	TGTGCCAGCAGTTCACACCCCGGCTACACCTTC	CASSSHPGYTF
TRBV5-6	NA	TRBJ2-2	TRBD2	TGTGCCAGCAGCAATAGCGGGGGGGCCTTCACCGGGGAGCTGTTTTTT	CASSNSGGAFTGELFF
TRBV6-5	NA	TRBJ1-4	NA	TGTGCCAGCAGCATGACAGGAGAGAATGAAAAACTGTTTTTT	CASSMTGENEKLFF
TRBV7-8	NA	TRBJ2-2	NA	TGTGCCAGCAGCTTACTATCTATCGGGAGAGCGAACACCGGGGAGCTGTTTTTT	CASSLLSIGRANTGELFF
TRBV3-1/TRBV3-2	few	TRBJ1-3	TRBD1	TGTGCCAGCAGCTCGACAGGGGCTAGTGGAAACACCATATATTTT	CASSSTGASGNTIYF
TRBV5-1	NA	TRBJ1-2	TRBD1	TGCGCCAGCAGCTTTGGGGGGACAGTTTCTGGCTACACCTTC	CASSFGGTVSGYTF
TRBV28	NA	TRBJ2-3	TRBD1	TGTGCCAGCAGTATACCGGGACAGGGGGCAGATACGCAGTATTTT	CASSIPGQGADTQYF
TRBV9	few	TRBJ1-1	NA	TGTGCCAGCAGCCCGTGGACACAGAACACTGAAGCTTTCTTT	CASSPWTQNTEAFF
TRBV5-1	once	TRBJ1-1	NA	TGCGCCAGCAGCTTGGCCGGGAACACTGAAGCTTTCTTT	CASSLAGNTEAFF
TRBV5-1	NA	TRBJ1-2	TRBD1	TGCGCCAGCAGCCCAGGACAGGGGAGAGGCTACACCTTC	CASSPGQGRGYTF
TRBV5-1	NA	TRBJ2-7	TRBD2	TGCGCCAGCAGCTTGGCCACCCTGACTAGCGGGGGGGCCTACGAGCAGTACTTC	CASSLATLTSGGAYEQYF
TRBV6-5	NA	TRBJ1-1	NA	TGTGCCAGCAGTCGGGGGGGACAAGGAAACACTGAAGCTTTCTTT	CASSRGGQGNTEAFF
TRBV19	NA	TRBJ2-1	TRBD1	TGTGCCAGTAGTATTGGGACAGTGTCTTCCTACAATGAGCAGTTCTTC	CASSIGTVSSYNEQFF
TRBV29-1	NA	TRBJ1-2	TRBD1	TGCAGCGTTGAAACAGGGGGCATTGGCTACACCTTC	CSVETGGIGYTF